The 5 T cell receptor beta chains below all came from one sample that was sequenced in a study of radiation and T cells in renal cell carcinoma. The method was immunoSEQ multiplex PCR; TCRdb's version includes in-frame clones alone and lacks a portion of them. The table records 120,000 or so clones, approximately 80% of them present only once. Specified time point: blood 2 weeks post-SBRT. Treatment indicated: 15 Gy SBRT to primary tumor, nephrectomy 4 weeks later. The input for sequencing was blood, taken from a patient whose treatment included radiotherapy and nephrectomy. The receptors derive from a woman in her sixties or seventies with renal cell carcinoma.

This chain connects TRBV5-1 to TRBJ1-1; no reliable D call. Germline V gene sequence: CDR1 SGHRS, CDR2 YFSETQ. Trimming took off 0 bases at V and 0 bases at J, with 12 bases between the two ends. This CDR3 region has 16 residues. DNA of the CDR3: TGCGCCAGCAGCTTGGGGCGATCCCCCTTGAACACTGAAGCTTTCTTT. Its protein product is CASSLGRSPLNTEAFF. The whole variable domain, remainder taken from reference TRBV5-1 and TRBJ1-1, is KAGVTQTPRYLIKTRGQQVTLSCSPISGHRSVSWYQQTPGQGLQFLFEYFSETQRNKGNFPGRFSGRQFSNSRSEMNVSTLELGDSALYLCASSLGRSPLNTEAFFGQGTRLTVV.

The chain couples TRBV7-2 to TRBJ1-3; perhaps TRBD1 as D (6 bases). V was cut by 2 bases and J by 4 bases, with 15 bases left in between. The germline gives CDR1 SGHTA, CDR2 FQGNSA. The CDR3 runs to 16 residues. CDR3 sequence reads: CASSLLRTVYGNTIYF. For the CDR3, the DNA is TGTGCCAGCAGCTTATTACGGACAGTCTACGGAAACACCATATATTTT. Full variable domain (remainder filled in from reference TRBV7-2 and TRBJ1-3): GAGVSQSPSNKVTEKGKDVELRCDPISGHTALYWYRQSLGQGLEFLIYFQGNSAPDKSGLPSDRFSAERTGGSVSTLTIQRTQQEDSAVYLCASSLLRTVYGNTIYFGEGSWLTVV.

This chain links TRBV11-1 with TRBJ1-2, with TRBD1 matching 11 bases. Trimming cost V 5 bases and J 0 bases; bases outside gene matches: 5. CDR1 SGHAT and CDR2 FQDESV come from the germline V gene (reference sequence). This CDR3 has 16 residues. The CDR3 sequence is CASSPGQGGPNYGYTF. The CDR3 DNA sequence: TGTGCCAGCAGCCCGGGACAGGGGGGCCCTAACTATGGCTACACCTTC. Using reference TRBV11-1 and TRBJ1-2 for the parts outside the CDR3, the full variable domain is EAEVAQSPRYKITEKSQAVAFWCDPISGHATLYWYRQILGQGPELLVQFQDESVVDDSQLPKDRFSAERLKGVDSTLKIQPAELGDSAMYLCASSPGQGGPNYGYTFGSGTRLTVV.

V and J are TRBV10-1 and TRBJ1-1; D unresolved. This CDR3 comprises 12 residues. CDR1 is WNHNN, CDR2 SYGVQD, per germline (reference sequence). Trimming cost V 8 bases and J 4 bases, with 11 bases left between them. The CDR3 sequence is CASLEEGTEAFF. The DNA of the CDR3 is TGCGCCAGCCTTGAGGAGGGCACTGAAGCTTTCTTT.

The rearrangement joins TRBV7-9 to TRBJ1-2; TRBD1 aligns across 9 bases. V lost 5 bases, J lost 1 base, and 11 bases stayed unmatched. From germline, CDR1 is SEHNR and CDR2 FQNEAQ (reference sequence). This CDR3 contains 17 residues. CDR3 in DNA: TGTGCCAGCAGCCGAACAAAGGGGACAGGGAGTAACTATGGCTACACCTTC. Its translation is CASSRTKGTGSNYGYTF.